This T cell receptor (beta chain) appears in the sequencing data of a study of blood T cell repertoires in COVID-19. Clones were sequenced by immunoSEQ multiplex PCR, and TCRdb holds only the in-frame ones, with some missing. The repertoire holds under 250,000 clones, with about 82% as singletons. From germline, CDR1 is LNHDA and CDR2 SQIVND (reference sequence). Trimming removed 5 bases from V and 4 bases from J; junction bases left unmatched: 9. This CDR3 is built from 15 residues. This TCR derives from a woman between 50 and 59 years old with acute COVID-19. Sequenced input: PBMCs or T cells enriched from blood (not recorded which). The V and J genes are TRBV19 and TRBJ1-2; 8 nucleotides match TRBD1. CDR3 sequence reads: CASSPRTGGIYGYTF. CDR3 nucleotide sequence: TGTGCCAGTAGTCCCCGCACAGGGGGGATCTATGGCTACACCTTC.